This T cell receptor (beta chain) was obtained from a study of T-cell reconstitution after alpha-beta-depleted transplantation in children. By share, this clonotype ranks as medium-sized. Germline CDR1 is GTSNPN and CDR2 is SVGIG (reference sequence). Trimming removed 3 bases at V and 6 bases at J, with 20 bases between. The CDR3 is 15 amino acids. Preparation of the TCRbeta library was carried out with unique molecular identifiers. Via MiXCR, TCRdb re-called the PCR reads, giving one row per CDR3 protein. Here the sample spans a few hundred thousand distinct CDR3 sequences, approximately 12% being singletons.

Specimen: PBMCs from the stem cell graft donor, collected from the stem cell graft. This clonotype was obtained from a human donor who donated a stem cell graft to a child with combined immunodeficiency. The gene calls are TRBV30 and TRBJ1-1; no reliable D call. In DNA form, the CDR3 reads TGTGCCTGGAGCGCACCACTGACCGCCATTCCTGAAGCTTTCTTT. Translating gives CAWSAPLTAIPEAFF.